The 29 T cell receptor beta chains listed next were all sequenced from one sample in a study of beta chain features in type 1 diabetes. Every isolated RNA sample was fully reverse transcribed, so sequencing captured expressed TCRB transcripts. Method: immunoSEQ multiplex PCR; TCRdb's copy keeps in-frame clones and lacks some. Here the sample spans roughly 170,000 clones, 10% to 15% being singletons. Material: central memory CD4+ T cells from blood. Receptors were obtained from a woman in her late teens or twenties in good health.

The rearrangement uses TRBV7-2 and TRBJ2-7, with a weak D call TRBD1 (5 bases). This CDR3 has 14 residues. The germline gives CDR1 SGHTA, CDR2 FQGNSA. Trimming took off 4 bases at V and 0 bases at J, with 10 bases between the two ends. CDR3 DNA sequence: TGTGCCAGCAGCTCCCAGGGTAACTCCTACGAGCAGTACTTC. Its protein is CASSSQGNSYEQYF.

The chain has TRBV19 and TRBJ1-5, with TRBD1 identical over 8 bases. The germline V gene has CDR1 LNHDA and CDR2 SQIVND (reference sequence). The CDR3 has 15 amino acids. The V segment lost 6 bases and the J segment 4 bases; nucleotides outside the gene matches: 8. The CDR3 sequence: CASSGQGGGNQPQHF. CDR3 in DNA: TGTGCCAGTAGCGGACAGGGAGGAGGGAATCAGCCCCAGCATTTT.

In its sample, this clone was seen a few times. Here the CDR3 reads CASSLRTGQGRSGELFF. CDR3 in DNA: TGTGCCAGCAGCTTGCGGACTGGACAGGGCCGTTCCGGGGAGCTGTTTTTT. This chain joins TRBV7-9 and TRBJ2-2, with 8 bases matching TRBD1. Unmatched junction bases numbered 12, after V lost 3 bases and J lost 6 bases. CDR1 is SEHNR and CDR2 is FQNEAQ in the germline V gene (reference sequence). The CDR3 loop spans 17 amino acids.

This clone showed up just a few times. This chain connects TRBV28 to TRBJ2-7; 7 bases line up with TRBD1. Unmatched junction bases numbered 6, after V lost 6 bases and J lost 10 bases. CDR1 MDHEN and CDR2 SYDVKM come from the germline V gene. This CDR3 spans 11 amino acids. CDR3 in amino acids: CASSFDREQYF. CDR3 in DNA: TGTGCCAGCAGCTTCGACAGGGAACAGTACTTC.

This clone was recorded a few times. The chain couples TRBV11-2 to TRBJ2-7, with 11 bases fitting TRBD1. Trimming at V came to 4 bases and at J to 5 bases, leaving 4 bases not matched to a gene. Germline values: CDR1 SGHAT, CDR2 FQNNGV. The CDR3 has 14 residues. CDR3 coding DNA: TGTGCCAGCAGCTCGGACAGGGGGCGCCACGAGCAGTACTTC. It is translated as CASSSDRGRHEQYF.

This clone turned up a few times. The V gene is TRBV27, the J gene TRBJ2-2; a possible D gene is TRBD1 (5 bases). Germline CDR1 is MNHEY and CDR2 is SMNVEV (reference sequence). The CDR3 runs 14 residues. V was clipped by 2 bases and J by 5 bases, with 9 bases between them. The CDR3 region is CASSLKGRTGELFF. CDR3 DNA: TGTGCCAGCAGTTTAAAGGGGCGGACCGGGGAGCTGTTTTTT.

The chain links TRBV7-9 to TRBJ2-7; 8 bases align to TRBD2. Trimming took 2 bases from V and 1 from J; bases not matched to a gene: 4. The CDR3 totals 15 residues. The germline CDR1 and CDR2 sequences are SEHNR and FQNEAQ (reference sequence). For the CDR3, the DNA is TGTGCCAGCAGCTTATTGGCTAGCGGGTCCTACGAGCAGTACTTC. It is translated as CASSLLASGSYEQYF.

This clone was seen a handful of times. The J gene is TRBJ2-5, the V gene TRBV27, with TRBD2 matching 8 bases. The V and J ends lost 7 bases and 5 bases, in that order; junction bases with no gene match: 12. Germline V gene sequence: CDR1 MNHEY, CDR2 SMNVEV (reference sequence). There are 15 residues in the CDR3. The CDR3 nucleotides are TGTGCCAGCAACCCAGTAGCGGGACGAGTTGAGACCCAGTACTTC. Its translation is CASNPVAGRVETQYF.

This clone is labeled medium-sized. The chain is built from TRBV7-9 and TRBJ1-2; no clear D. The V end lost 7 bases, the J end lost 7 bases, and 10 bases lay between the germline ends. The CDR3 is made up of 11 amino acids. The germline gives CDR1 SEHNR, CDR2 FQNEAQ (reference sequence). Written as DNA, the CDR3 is TGTGCCAGCACCAACTCGTTTGGCTACACCTTC. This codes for CASTNSFGYTF. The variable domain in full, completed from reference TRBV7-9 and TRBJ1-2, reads DTGVSQNPRHKITKRGQNVTFRCDPISEHNRLYWYRQTLGQGPEFLTYFQNEAQLEKSRLLSDRFSAERPKGSFSTLEIQRTEQGDSAMYLCASTNSFGYTFGSGTRLTVV.

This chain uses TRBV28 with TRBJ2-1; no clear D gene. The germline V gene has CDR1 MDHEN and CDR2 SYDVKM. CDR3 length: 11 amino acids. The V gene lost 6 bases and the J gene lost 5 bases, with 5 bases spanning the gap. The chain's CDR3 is CASRQHNEQFF. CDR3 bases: TGTGCCAGCAGACAGCACAATGAGCAGTTCTTC.

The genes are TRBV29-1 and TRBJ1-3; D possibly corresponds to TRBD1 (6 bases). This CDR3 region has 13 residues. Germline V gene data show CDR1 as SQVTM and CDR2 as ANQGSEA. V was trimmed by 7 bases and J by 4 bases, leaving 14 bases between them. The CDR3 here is CSATRTAGNTIYF. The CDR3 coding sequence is TGCAGCGCTACAAGGACAGCGGGAAACACCATATATTTT.

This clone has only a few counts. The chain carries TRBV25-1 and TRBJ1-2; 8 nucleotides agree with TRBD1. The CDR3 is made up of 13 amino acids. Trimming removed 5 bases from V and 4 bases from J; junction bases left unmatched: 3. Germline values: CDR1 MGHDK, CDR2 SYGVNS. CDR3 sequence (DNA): TGTGCCAGCAGTCACGACAGGGGCTATGGCTACACCTTC. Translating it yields CASSHDRGYGYTF.

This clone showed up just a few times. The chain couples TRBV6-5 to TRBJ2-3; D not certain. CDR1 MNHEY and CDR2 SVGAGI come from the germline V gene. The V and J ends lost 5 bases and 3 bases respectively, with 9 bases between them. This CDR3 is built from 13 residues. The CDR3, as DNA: TGTGCCAGCAGTGAAGCGCGAACAGATACGCAGTATTTT. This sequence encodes CASSEARTDTQYF.

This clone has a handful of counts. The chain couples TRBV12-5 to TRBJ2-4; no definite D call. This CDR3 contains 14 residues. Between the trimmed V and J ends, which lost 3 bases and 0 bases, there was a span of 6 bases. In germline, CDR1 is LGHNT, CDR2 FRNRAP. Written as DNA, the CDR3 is TGTGCTAGTGGTTTACACATAGCCAAAAACATTCAGTACTTC. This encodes CASGLHIAKNIQYF.

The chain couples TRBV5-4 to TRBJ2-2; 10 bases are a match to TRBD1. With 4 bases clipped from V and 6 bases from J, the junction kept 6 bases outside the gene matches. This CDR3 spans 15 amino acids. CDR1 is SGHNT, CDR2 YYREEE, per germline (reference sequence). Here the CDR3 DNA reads TGTGCCAGCAGCCCGCGACAGGGGGCAGCCGGGGAGCTGTTTTTT. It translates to CASSPRQGAAGELFF. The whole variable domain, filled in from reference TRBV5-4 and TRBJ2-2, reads ETGVTQSPTHLIKTRGQQVTLRCSSQSGHNTVSWYQQALGQGPQFIFQYYREEENGRGNFPPRFSGLQFPNYSSELNVNALELDDSALYLCASSPRQGAAGELFFGEGSRLTVL.

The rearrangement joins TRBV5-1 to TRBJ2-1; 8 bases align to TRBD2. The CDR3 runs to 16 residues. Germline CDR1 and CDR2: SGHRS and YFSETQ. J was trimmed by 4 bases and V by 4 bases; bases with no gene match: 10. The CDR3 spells CASSQGPASGYNEQFF. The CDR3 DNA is TGCGCCAGCAGCCAAGGACCCGCTAGCGGGTACAATGAGCAGTTCTTC.

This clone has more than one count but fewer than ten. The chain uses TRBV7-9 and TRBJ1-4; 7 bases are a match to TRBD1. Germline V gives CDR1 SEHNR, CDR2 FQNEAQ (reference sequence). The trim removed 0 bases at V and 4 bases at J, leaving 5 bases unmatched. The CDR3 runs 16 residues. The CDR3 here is CASSLALGQLNEKLFF. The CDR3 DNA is TGTGCCAGCAGCTTAGCCTTGGGACAGCTTAATGAAAAACTGTTTTTT.

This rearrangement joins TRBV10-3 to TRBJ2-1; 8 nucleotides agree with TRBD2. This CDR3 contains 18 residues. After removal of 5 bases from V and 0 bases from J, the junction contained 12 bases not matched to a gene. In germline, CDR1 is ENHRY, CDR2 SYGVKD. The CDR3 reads CAISTSGGGRSSYNEQFF. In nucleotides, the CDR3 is TGTGCCATCAGTACTAGCGGCGGTGGGAGAAGCTCCTACAATGAGCAGTTCTTC.

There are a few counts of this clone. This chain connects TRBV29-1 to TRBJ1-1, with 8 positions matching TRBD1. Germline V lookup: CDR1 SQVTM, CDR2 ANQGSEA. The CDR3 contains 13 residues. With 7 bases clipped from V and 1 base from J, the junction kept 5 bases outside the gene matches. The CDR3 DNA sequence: TGCAGCGGAGGACAGGGACGGAACACTGAAGCTTTCTTT. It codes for CSGGQGRNTEAFF.

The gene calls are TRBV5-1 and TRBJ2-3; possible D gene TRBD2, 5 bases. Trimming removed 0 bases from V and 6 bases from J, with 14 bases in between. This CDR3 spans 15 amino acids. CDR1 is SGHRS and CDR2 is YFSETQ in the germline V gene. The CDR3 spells CASSLAAGGGDTQYF. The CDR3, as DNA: TGCGCCAGCAGCTTGGCTGCAGGAGGCGGGGATACGCAGTATTTT.

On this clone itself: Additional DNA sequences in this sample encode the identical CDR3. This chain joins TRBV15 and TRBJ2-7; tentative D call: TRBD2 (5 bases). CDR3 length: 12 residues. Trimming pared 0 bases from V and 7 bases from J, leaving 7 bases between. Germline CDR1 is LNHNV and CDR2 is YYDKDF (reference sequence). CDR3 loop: CATSRDRGEQYF. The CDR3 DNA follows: TGTGCCACCAGCAGAGATCGGGGTGAGCAGTACTTC.

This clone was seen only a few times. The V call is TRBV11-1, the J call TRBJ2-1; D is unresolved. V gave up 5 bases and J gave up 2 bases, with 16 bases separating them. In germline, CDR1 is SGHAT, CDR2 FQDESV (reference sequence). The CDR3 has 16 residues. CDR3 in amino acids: CASSPPRSPAYNEQFF. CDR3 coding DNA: TGTGCCAGCAGCCCCCCACGGTCACCTGCCTACAATGAGCAGTTCTTC.

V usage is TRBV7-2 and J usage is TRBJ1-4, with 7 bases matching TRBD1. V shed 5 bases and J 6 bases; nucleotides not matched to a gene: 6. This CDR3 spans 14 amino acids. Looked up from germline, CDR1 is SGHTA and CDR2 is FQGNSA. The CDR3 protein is CASSLRGVDEKLFF. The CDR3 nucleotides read TGTGCCAGCAGCCTCAGGGGGGTGGATGAAAAACTGTTTTTT. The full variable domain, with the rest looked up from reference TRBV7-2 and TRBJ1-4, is GAGVSQSPSNKVTEKGKDVELRCDPISGHTALYWYRQSLGQGLEFLIYFQGNSAPDKSGLPSDRFSAERTGGSVSTLTIQRTQQEDSAVYLCASSLRGVDEKLFFGSGTQLSVL.

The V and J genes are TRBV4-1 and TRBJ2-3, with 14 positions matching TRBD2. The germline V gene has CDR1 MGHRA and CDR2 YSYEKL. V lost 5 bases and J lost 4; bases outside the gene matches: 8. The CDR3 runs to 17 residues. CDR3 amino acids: CASSSRLAGGNADTQYF. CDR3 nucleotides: TGCGCCAGCAGCTCCCGACTAGCGGGAGGGAATGCAGATACGCAGTATTTT.

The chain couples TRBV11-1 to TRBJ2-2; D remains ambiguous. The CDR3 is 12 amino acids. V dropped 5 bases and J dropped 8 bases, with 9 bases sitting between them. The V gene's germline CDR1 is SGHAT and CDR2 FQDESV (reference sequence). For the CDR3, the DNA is TGTGCCAGCAGCGGGCTATATGGGGAGCTGTTTTTT. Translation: CASSGLYGELFF.

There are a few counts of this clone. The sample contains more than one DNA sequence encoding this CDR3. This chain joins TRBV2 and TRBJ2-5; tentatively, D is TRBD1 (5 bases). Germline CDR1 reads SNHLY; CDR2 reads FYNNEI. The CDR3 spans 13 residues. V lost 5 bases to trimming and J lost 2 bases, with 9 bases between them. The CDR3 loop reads CASSRDRQETQYF. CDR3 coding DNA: TGTGCCAGCAGTCGCGACAGACAAGAGACCCAGTACTTC.

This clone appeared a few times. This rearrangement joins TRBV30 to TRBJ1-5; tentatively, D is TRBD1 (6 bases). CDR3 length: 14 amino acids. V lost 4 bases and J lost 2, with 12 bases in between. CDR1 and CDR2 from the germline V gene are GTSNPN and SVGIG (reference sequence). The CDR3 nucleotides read TGTGCCTGGACTAGGTCAGGGGGCAATCAGCCCCAGCATTTT. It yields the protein CAWTRSGGNQPQHF.

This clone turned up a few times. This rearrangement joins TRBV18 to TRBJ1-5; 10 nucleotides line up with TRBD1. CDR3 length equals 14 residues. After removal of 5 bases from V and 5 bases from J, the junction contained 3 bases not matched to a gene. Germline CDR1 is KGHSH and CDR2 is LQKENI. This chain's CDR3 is CASSGTGVDQPQHF. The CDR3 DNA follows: TGTGCCAGCTCAGGGACAGGGGTAGATCAGCCCCAGCATTTT.

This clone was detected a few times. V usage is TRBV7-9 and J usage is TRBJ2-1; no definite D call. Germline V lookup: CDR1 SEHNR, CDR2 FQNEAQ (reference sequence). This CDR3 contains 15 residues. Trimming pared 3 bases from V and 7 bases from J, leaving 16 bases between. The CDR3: CASSFFQTVVNEQFF. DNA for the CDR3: TGTGCCAGCAGCTTTTTCCAGACTGTAGTTAATGAGCAGTTCTTC.